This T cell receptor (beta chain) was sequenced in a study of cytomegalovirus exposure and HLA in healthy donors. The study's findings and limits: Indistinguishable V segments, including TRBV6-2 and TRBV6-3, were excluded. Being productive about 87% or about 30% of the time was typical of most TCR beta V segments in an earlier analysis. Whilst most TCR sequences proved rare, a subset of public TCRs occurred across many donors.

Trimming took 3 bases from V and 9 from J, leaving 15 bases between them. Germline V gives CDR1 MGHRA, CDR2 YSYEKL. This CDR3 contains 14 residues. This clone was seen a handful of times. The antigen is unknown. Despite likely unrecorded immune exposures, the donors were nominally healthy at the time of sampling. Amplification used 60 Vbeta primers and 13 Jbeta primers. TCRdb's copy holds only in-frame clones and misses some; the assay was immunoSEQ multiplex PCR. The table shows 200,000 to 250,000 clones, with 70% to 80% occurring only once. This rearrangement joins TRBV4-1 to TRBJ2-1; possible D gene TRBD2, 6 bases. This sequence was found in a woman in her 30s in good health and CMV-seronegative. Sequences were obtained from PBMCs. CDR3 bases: TGCGCCAGCAGCCACGGTGCACTAGCCGGTGAGCAGTTCTTC. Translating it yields CASSHGALAGEQFF.